This TCR beta chain stems from a study of regulatory T cells in long-lasting Graves disease (dated by TCRdb to the early 2020s). Concerning the study at large: Patients with newly diagnosed Graves' disease had been on antithyroid drugs for under 3 months. This study used TCR sequencing and RNA sequencing of peripheral blood to compare persistent Graves' disease patients against newly diagnosed Graves' disease patients. The study was conducted in China and was registered as a clinical trial. A total of roughly 33 samples were covered by TCR sequencing, comprising around 13 persistent and around 20 newly diagnosed Graves' disease patients. The full study reports these points: TRBV28, TRBJ1-2 and TRBJ2-5 were preferentially used in persistent disease, while TRBV20-1 and TRBJ2-1 were favored in newly diagnosed disease. Only peripheral blood was studied, because thyroid tissue, the primary lesion, was inaccessible. Only the TCR beta chain was sequenced and analyzed. A larger number of public clonotypes was shared among persistent patients (over 2,500) than among newly diagnosed patients (around 890). Lower TCR Shannon entropy and fewer highly expanded clones were observed in persistent Graves' disease patients than in newly diagnosed patients, which suggested clonal expansion. The authors noted that the small sample size was a limitation that may lower accuracy.

According to the study, the label for this sample's time point signals: newly diagnosed GD, antithyroid drugs for less than 3 months. RNA was extracted from PBMCs in TRIzol for both TCR sequencing and RNA sequencing. Graves' disease was diagnosed according to American Thyroid Association guidelines. Patients were recruited from an endocrinology department in Xi'an, China. From each patient, roughly 9 milliliters of peripheral blood was collected into an EDTA anticoagulant tube. Ficoll Paque Plus density gradient separation was used to isolate PBMCs, and no further T cell sorting was done. An Agilent 2100 Bioanalyzer and agarose gel were used to check RNA quality, and a NanoDrop 2000 was used to measure RNA concentration. Receptor libraries were prepared by multiplex PCR. The instrument given in TCRdb is Illumina HiSeq 4000. To build TCR beta libraries, CDR3 regions were amplified by Arm-PCR using iRepertoire HTBI primers. Before sequencing, the PCR products underwent gel purification. The study's processing was this. Gene usage analysis of CDR3 amino acid clonotypes relied on the approximately 60 TRBV and about 13 TRBJ segments identified across samples. COPE and FqMerger were used to merge filtered high-quality paired reads into contigs. BLAST was used to align contigs to IMGT TRBV, TRBD and TRBJ reference genes, and CDR3 was defined according to IMGT. Any clonotype with a frequency above 0.1% was counted as a highly expanded clone. Shannon entropy served as the measure of repertoire diversity, while the Gini coefficient captured V-J evenness. Public clonotypes were defined as clonotypes shared by more than one individual. TCRdb passed the public sequencing reads through fastp at Q25 and MiXCR, retaining productive beta sequences. Rows are unified per CDR3 protein, each entry keeping the most common DNA and genes. These V and J calls originate from TCRdb's pipeline instead of the authors' own analysis. Here the sample has over 350,000 distinct CDR3 sequences; 15% occur a single time. The biggest ten clones account for around 7.6% of the sample.

Clipping removes 8 bases from V and 13 bases from J, with 21 as the unmatched junction base count. CDR1 and CDR2 (DFQATT, SNEGSKA) derive from the germline V gene (reference sequence). The CDR3 sequence holds 14 residues, the cysteine and phenylalanine included. Only the CDR3 DNA is retained, 42 bases long and in frame from the first base. Of note for this clonotype: The antigen it binds to is not known. The sample holds no much larger clone one base away, and base qualities are not on file.

This sample also appeared in a second study, on T cells in Graves' hyperthyroidism and ophthalmopathy. The second investigation adds: Stable Graves' hyperthyroidism was defined as the absence of progression to ophthalmopathy over 18 months of follow-up. Hyperthyroidism patients were newly diagnosed, had a disease duration of under 2 months, and were aged 18 to 65 years. Any patient with an uncontrolled infection, another autoimmune disease, pregnancy or lactation was excluded. Diagnoses were established on the basis of clinical symptoms, serum thyroxine and TRAb, thyroid ultrasound, and orbital computed tomography. A first-round RT-PCR of the TCR CDR3 used the HTBI primer set with the Qiagen OneStep RT-PCR kit. Most expanded thyroid clonotypes (frequency above 0.001) were also detected in blood, a finding suggesting that blood repertoires may reflect thyroid immune responses. A model built on a 13 V-J signature distinguished ophthalmopathy from stable hyperthyroidism, reaching around 88% sensitivity and under 84% specificity in cross-validation and 80%/75% in testing. During validation, the model predicted progression to ophthalmopathy a median of roughly six months ahead of onset, with just under 71% sensitivity and 72.22% specificity. To identify distinguishing TCR V-J signatures, a discovery cohort of roughly 100 patients was used, comprising some 43 with Graves' ophthalmopathy and around 60 with stable Graves' hyperthyroidism. Prospective prediction of ophthalmopathy was tested in an independent validation cohort consisting of some 19 hyperthyroidism patients and 17 patients who later progressed to ophthalmopathy. The 95 to 100 discovery patients were randomly divided into training and test sets at a 7:3 ratio. The study also compared thyroid tissue and blood T-cell repertoires from roughly 6 Graves' hyperthyroidism patients. Once sampling was done, hyperthyroidism patients were given methimazole at a starting dose of 30 mg daily, whereas ophthalmopathy patients were given high-dose intravenous methylprednisolone. Libraries were constructed in a second round of multiplex PCR, after which size selection and purification were performed. The libraries were sequenced on an Illumina HiSeq2000 using paired-end 100 bp reads. Raw data were processed with SOAPnuke, discarding reads with adapters, uncalled bases, mean Phred below 15, or no exact constant-primer or identifier match. High-quality paired reads were merged with COPE v1.2.5, and unique nucleotide sequences were defined as clonotypes. Clonotypes were aligned to IMGT TRBV, TRBD and TRBJ reference segments using MiTCR v1.1. The analysis was restricted to V-J combinations with a frequency above 0.0001, which together covered around 99% of the repertoires. A TCS score was defined as the ratio of F50 (clonal expansion) to E x V (chaos), with BLOSUM62-based TCRdist applied between CDR3 peptides within each V-J. Welch's t-statistics and random forest reduced fewer than 600 V-J features to roughly 13, which were used in a naive Bayes classifier (R e1071). No statistical method was used to set the sample size in advance, and investigators knew the group allocation. TCR Vbeta CDR3 sequencing of fewer than 150 peripheral blood samples (approximately 44 ophthalmopathy, under 80 hyperthyroidism and around 17 progressor patients) is reported in the paper.

Material: peripheral blood mononuclear cells (PBMCs), obtained at new diagnosis, from a patient treated with antithyroid drugs. This sequence originates from a woman aged 40 to 49 with Graves disease. Donor details come from another sample of the same person, matched by shared clones. In this chain, TRBV20-1 is recombined with TRBJ1-2, with 8 middle bases fitting TRBD1. The sequence in DNA is TGCAGTTCCTACCCACCCAGGGGGCCAAGTTTGTTCACCTTC. This yields the protein CSSYPPRGPSLFTF.